This T cell receptor beta chain appears in the sequencing data of a study of blood T cell repertoires in COVID-19. The wider study: PBMCs, B-cell-depleted T cells, or T cells were the source of the cDNA or gDNA that made up the material.

Only in-frame clones appear in the TCRdb table, and some are missing; sequencing was by immunoSEQ multiplex PCR. This sample has roughly 230,000 clones, with roughly 91% found just once. This CDR3 contains 13 residues. Germline lookup yields CDR1 SGHTA and CDR2 FQGNSA. With V trimmed by 6 bases and J by 6 bases, 3 bases remained unmatched. The chain joins TRBV7-2 to TRBJ1-3; 9 bases fit TRBD1. The source is a man younger than 45 with COVID-19, enrolled during active disease. Material for sequencing was peripheral blood. CDR3 DNA: TGTGCCAGCAGGAGGACAGGGGCAAACACCATATATTTT. Its protein is CASRRTGANTIYF.